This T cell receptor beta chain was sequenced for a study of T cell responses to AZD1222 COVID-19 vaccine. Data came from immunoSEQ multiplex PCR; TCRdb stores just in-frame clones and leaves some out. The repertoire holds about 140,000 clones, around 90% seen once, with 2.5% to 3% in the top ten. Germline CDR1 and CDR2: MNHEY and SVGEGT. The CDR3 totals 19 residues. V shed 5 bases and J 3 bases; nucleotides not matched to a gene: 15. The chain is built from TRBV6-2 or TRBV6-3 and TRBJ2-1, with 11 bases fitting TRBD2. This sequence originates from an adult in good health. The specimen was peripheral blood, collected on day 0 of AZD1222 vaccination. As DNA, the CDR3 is TGTGCCAGCAGTACAGTATTACTAGCGGGGGCCCGAAGCTACAATGAGCAGTTCTTC. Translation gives CASSTVLLAGARSYNEQFF.